These 25 T cell receptor beta chains originate from one sample sequenced in a study of T cells in women clearing cervical HPV infection (dated 2018 in TCRdb). Library generation was performed with the immunoSEQ multiplex PCR assay. Sourced from immuneACCESS, this table was stored by TCRdb with only in-frame sequences that have V and J called. A share of the clones is absent; for the studies checked, an unresolved V gene accounts for under half, and the remainder has no known explanation. Per the sample table, the count is 36,000 or so clones. 3.5% to 4% of the sample is taken by the ten largest. The specimen sequenced was blood buffy coat. The receptors were sampled from a woman aged 18 to 75 with a cervical HPV16 infection that either progressed to CIN3+ or cleared (not recorded which).

Details on this clone: The observed sequence ends 3 residues before the CDR3 terminus, with the missing tail filled in from the germline J gene. The chain employs TRBV7-9 and TRBJ2-2; D is unresolved. The V and J ends lost 5 bases and 4 bases respectively, with 5 bases between them. CDR1 is SEHNR, CDR2 FQNEAQ, per germline (reference sequence). This CDR3 is built from 12 residues. The DNA read from the CDR3 is TGTGCCAGCAGCCCCCGCACCGGGGAG. Its translation is CASSPRTGE. The full CDR3 reads CASSPRTGELFF. Full variable domain (remainder filled in from reference TRBV7-9 and TRBJ2-2): DTGVSQNPRHKITKRGQNVTFRCDPISEHNRLYWYRQTLGQGPEFLTYFQNEAQLEKSRLLSDRFSAERPKGSFSTLEIQRTEQGDSAMYLCASSPRTGELFFGEGSRLTVL.

The CDR3 loop is CSVERGDQPQHF. Incomplete CDR3 DNA: TGCAGTGTGGAAAGGGGTGATCAGCCC. The V and J genes are TRBV20-1 and TRBJ1-5; D might be TRBD1 (5 bases). The missing CDR3 end, 3 residues past where the read stops, is filled in from the germline J gene. The germline V gene encodes CDR1 DFQATT and CDR2 SNEGSKA (reference sequence). The CDR3 has 12 residues. The V and J ends lost 7 bases and 5 bases respectively, with 12 bases between them.

As to this clone: The CDR3 goes on 3 residues after the read ends, and that part is filled in from the germline J gene. The chain couples TRBV20-1 to TRBJ2-2; 9 nucleotides line up with TRBD2. Germline V gene lookup returns CDR1 DFQATT and CDR2 SNEGSKA (reference sequence). V was clipped by 1 base and J by 3 bases; unmatched bases: 6. This CDR3 is 16 amino acids long. CDR3 DNA (partial): TGCAGTGCTAGAGTTGGTAGCGGGGGCGACACCGGGGAG. It yields the protein CSARVGSGGDTGE. The full-length CDR3 reads as CSARVGSGGDTGELFF.

In the case of this clone: The read terminates 3 residues ahead of where the CDR3 ends, so the germline J gene completes it. The J gene is TRBJ2-3, the V gene TRBV2; TRBD1 agrees at 8 bases. The CDR3 spans 13 residues. V was clipped by 3 bases and J by 6 bases; unmatched bases: 2. Germline V gene data show CDR1 as SNHLY and CDR2 as FYNNEI. Partial CDR3 DNA: TGTGCCAGCAGTGAGCAGGGGGCCGATACG. Translation: CASSEQGADT. The entire CDR3 is CASSEQGADTQYF.

Comment on this clone: The sequenced fragment ends 3 residues before the CDR3 boundary, so the rest is inferred from the germline J gene. J is TRBJ2-3 and V is TRBV7-9; D call uncertain. V was cut by 1 base and J by 0 bases, with 8 bases left in between. The CDR3 has 15 amino acids. Germline V gene data show CDR1 as SEHNR and CDR2 as FQNEAQ (reference sequence). The CDR3 DNA, read in part, is TGTGCCAGCAGCTTAGGACTGACTAGCACAGATACG. Translated, it gives CASSLGLTSTDT. The complete CDR3 reads CASSLGLTSTDTQYF. Supplemented by reference TRBV7-9 and TRBJ2-3, the full variable domain reads DTGVSQNPRHKITKRGQNVTFRCDPISEHNRLYWYRQTLGQGPEFLTYFQNEAQLEKSRLLSDRFSAERPKGSFSTLEIQRTEQGDSAMYLCASSLGLTSTDTQYFGPGTRLTVL.

Points on this clone: The read halts 3 residues ahead of the CDR3 end, with the missing end drawn from the germline J gene. The rearrangement links TRBV5-1 to TRBJ2-7; 7 bases align to TRBD2. Germline CDR1 reads SGHRS; CDR2 reads YFSETQ. The CDR3 is 15 residues long. The V gene end was trimmed by 0 bases and the J gene end by 5 bases; junction bases not matched to a gene: 8. The CDR3 bases that were read are TGCGCCAGCAGCTTGGTAGTGGGGAGGGGTAACGAG. It codes for CASSLVVGRGNE. The whole CDR3 protein is CASSLVVGRGNEQYF.

Concerning this clone itself: The CDR3 goes on 3 residues after the read ends, and that part is filled in from the germline J gene. The V call is TRBV28, the J call TRBJ2-2; perhaps TRBD1 as D (6 bases). The CDR3 contains 15 residues. Germline V gives CDR1 MDHEN, CDR2 SYDVKM. V gave up 6 bases and J gave up 0 bases, with 11 bases separating them. The CDR3: CASRIQGSNTGELFF. The CDR3 bases that were read are TGTGCCAGCAGGATACAGGGATCGAACACCGGGGAG.

About this clone: The read falls 3 residues short of the CDR3 end, and the missing part is taken from the germline J gene. The gene calls are TRBV7-9 and TRBJ1-5; D not resolved. The V and J ends lost 4 bases and 3 bases respectively, with 10 bases between them. This CDR3 is built from 14 residues. Germline V lookup: CDR1 SEHNR, CDR2 FQNEAQ (reference sequence). Partial CDR3 DNA: TGTGCCAGCAGCTATACGGGGAACAATCAGCCC. Translation gives CASSYTGNNQP. In full, the CDR3 reads CASSYTGNNQPQHF.

Remarks on this clone: The read is 3 residues too short to cover the CDR3 end, so that end is filled in from the germline J gene. This chain uses TRBV5-5 with TRBJ1-4; D not certain. V was shortened by 3 bases and J by 4 bases, with 7 bases between the two germline ends. The germline CDR1 and CDR2 sequences are SGHKS and YYEKEE (reference sequence). This CDR3 has 13 residues. The CDR3 sequence is CASSWWLNEKLFF. Partial CDR3 DNA: TGTGCCAGCAGCTGGTGGCTTAATGAAAAA.

Turning to this clone: The read halts 3 residues ahead of the CDR3 end, with the missing end drawn from the germline J gene. This sequence joins TRBV5-1 and TRBJ1-3, with TRBD1 matching over 7 bases. Germline assignment: CDR1 SGHRS and CDR2 YFSETQ. Losses at the gene ends were 0 bases for V and 4 bases for J; bases not matched to a gene: 4. This CDR3 has 15 residues. CDR3 DNA, as far as it was read: TGCGCCAGCAGCTTGGAGGGGGCAAGAGGAAACACC. It codes for CASSLEGARGNT. The whole CDR3 protein is CASSLEGARGNTIYF.

Notes on this clone: The read ends 3 residues before the CDR3 terminus; that terminus is restored from the germline J gene. The chain has TRBV5-6 and TRBJ1-2; 7 nucleotides agree with TRBD1. The germline gives CDR1 SGHDT, CDR2 YYEEEE. This CDR3 is 14 amino acids long. CDR3 loop: CASSLYKGASGYTF. The sequenced CDR3 bases are TGTGCCAGCAGCTTGTATAAGGGGGCGAGCGGC. The variable domain in full, completed from reference TRBV5-6 and TRBJ1-2, reads DAGVTQSPTHLIKTRGQQVTLRCSPKSGHDTVSWYQQALGQGPQFIFQYYEEEERQRGNFPDRFSGHQFPNYSSELNVNALLLGDSALYLCASSLYKGASGYTFGSGTRLTVV.

Points on this clone: With the read ending 3 residues before the CDR3 end, the germline J gene is used to fill in that end. The chain combines TRBV7-2 with TRBJ2-1, with a weak D call TRBD1 (6 bases). The CDR3 is made up of 13 amino acids. V lost 2 bases, J lost 6 bases, and 8 bases lay in between. The germline V gene encodes CDR1 SGHTA and CDR2 FQGNSA. CDR3: CASSLSGVNEQFF. The sequenced CDR3 bases are TGTGCCAGCAGCTTATCAGGGGTCAATGAG.

Points on this clone: The read falls 3 residues short of the CDR3 end, and the missing part is taken from the germline J gene. The V and J genes are TRBV2 and TRBJ2-7; 7 positions match TRBD1. From germline, CDR1 is SNHLY and CDR2 FYNNEI. V shed 5 bases, J shed 2 bases, and the junction held 9 bases outside the gene matches. The CDR3 is made up of 15 amino acids. The CDR3 loop reads CASSILGQMTYEQYF. CDR3 DNA, as far as it was read: TGTGCCAGCAGTATCCTGGGACAGATGACCTACGAG.

Worth noting for this clone: The read terminates 3 residues ahead of where the CDR3 ends, so the germline J gene completes it. The chain joins TRBV6-2 or TRBV6-3 to TRBJ2-1, with D possibly TRBD1 on 6 matching bases. V was pared by 5 bases and J by 7 bases, with 15 bases between. The germline gives CDR1 MNHEY, CDR2 SVGEGT. The CDR3 length is 14 residues. CDR3 bases read: TGTGCCAGCAGTCTCCCCGGACAGCATAATGAG. Amino acid sequence: CASSLPGQHNE. The full-length CDR3 reads as CASSLPGQHNEQFF.

A note on this clone: The CDR3 end falls 3 residues outside the read, so it is completed with the germline J gene. The chain uses TRBV5-1 and TRBJ2-7, with 8 positions matching TRBD1. V lost 7 bases, J lost 3 bases, and 9 bases stayed unmatched. This CDR3 is built from 14 residues. CDR1 and CDR2 from the germline V gene are SGHRS and YFSETQ. CDR3 DNA (partial): TGCGCCAGCCGAGCAGGGGGCCCACTCTACGAG. Protein: CASRAGGPLYE. The complete CDR3 sequence is CASRAGGPLYEQYF.

Note on this clone: The read finishes 3 residues shy of the CDR3 end, and the germline J gene is used to complete it. The chain uses TRBV6-2 or TRBV6-3 and TRBJ2-5; TRBD2 might be the D (5 bases). Deletions cut 2 bases from V and 5 bases from J, with 12 bases between. The germline CDR1 and CDR2 sequences are MNHEY and SVGEGT. CDR3 length: 14 residues. CDR3 protein: CASSYRGLWETQYF. Incomplete CDR3 DNA: TGTGCCAGCAGTTACCGGGGTTTGTGGGAGACC.

In the case of this clone: The sequence runs out 3 residues before the end of the CDR3; the remainder is reconstructed from the germline J gene. The V and J genes are TRBV29-1 and TRBJ2-1, with unresolved D. This CDR3 is 12 amino acids long. CDR1 and CDR2 from the germline V gene are SQVTM and ANQGSEA. Trimming took off 5 bases at V and 0 bases at J, with 5 bases between the two ends. CDR3 residues: CSVQSSYNEQFF. CDR3 bases read: TGCAGCGTTCAGAGCTCCTACAATGAG.

Details on this clone: The missing CDR3 end, 3 residues past where the read stops, is filled in from the germline J gene. The J gene is TRBJ1-3, the V gene TRBV5-1; a possible D gene is TRBD1 (5 bases). This CDR3 spans 15 amino acids. Germline V CDR1 and CDR2: SGHRS, YFSETQ. Trimming took off 4 bases at V and 2 bases at J, with 13 bases between the two ends. The sequenced part of the CDR3 DNA is TGCGCCAGCAGCGCCCAGGGAAGTGCTGGAAACACC. This encodes CASSAQGSAGNT. From start to end, the CDR3 is CASSAQGSAGNTIYF.

As to this clone: The CDR3 extends 3 residues past the end of the read, so its final part is completed from the germline J gene. This chain connects TRBV7-2 to TRBJ1-1; 7 positions match TRBD1. Looked up from germline, CDR1 is SGHTA and CDR2 is FQGNSA. Trimming at V came to 5 bases and at J to 4 bases, leaving 10 bases not matched to a gene. This CDR3 spans 15 amino acids. CDR3 amino acids: CASSPRQGRGTEAFF. Incomplete CDR3 DNA: TGTGCCAGCAGCCCGAGACAGGGCCGGGGCACTGAA. The whole variable domain, remainder taken from reference TRBV7-2 and TRBJ1-1, is GAGVSQSPSNKVTEKGKDVELRCDPISGHTALYWYRQSLGQGLEFLIYFQGNSAPDKSGLPSDRFSAERTGGSVSTLTIQRTQQEDSAVYLCASSPRQGRGTEAFFGQGTRLTVV.

Comments on this clone: Sequencing ends 3 residues short of the CDR3 end; the germline J gene provides the rest. The chain links TRBV7-6 to TRBJ2-4; D may be TRBD1 (6 bases). Trimming took off 5 bases at V and 0 bases at J, with 14 bases between the two ends. Germline V gives CDR1 SGHVS, CDR2 FNYEAQ. There are 16 residues in the CDR3. CDR3 loop: CASSPTTGLAKNIQYF. The part of the CDR3 DNA that was read is TGTGCCAGCAGCCCTACGACAGGATTAGCCAAAAACATT.

In regard to this clone: The observed sequence ends 3 residues before the CDR3 terminus, with the missing tail filled in from the germline J gene. The chain recombines TRBV6-2 or TRBV6-3 with TRBJ1-1; D unclear. With 6 bases removed from V and 1 base from J, the gap between germline ends came to 9 bases. CDR1 and CDR2 (germline): MNHEY, SVGEGT. The CDR3 spans 13 residues. CDR3: CASRPYKNTEAFF. The DNA read from the CDR3 is TGTGCCAGCAGACCTTACAAGAACACTGAA.

As for this clone: The observed sequence ends 3 residues before the CDR3 terminus, with the missing tail filled in from the germline J gene. The chain has TRBV19 and TRBJ1-6; 7 positions match TRBD1. The CDR3 contains 15 residues. Per germline, CDR1 LNHDA and CDR2 SQIVND (reference sequence). Trimming removed 5 bases from V and 5 bases from J; junction bases left unmatched: 6. The covered CDR3 bases are TGTGCCAGTAGTCCCAGACAGGGTGATAATTCACCC. Its translation: CASSPRQGDNSP. The whole CDR3 protein is CASSPRQGDNSPLHF.

Notes on this clone: From the germline J gene comes the end of the CDR3, since the read stops 3 residues before it. This sequence joins TRBV27 and TRBJ1-6, with 9 bases lining up with TRBD1. The length of the CDR3 is 15 residues. Germline assignment: CDR1 MNHEY and CDR2 SMNVEV (reference sequence). V gave up 6 bases and J gave up 7 bases; unmatched junction bases: 7. This CDR3 reads CASRPRTGVNSPLHF. Partial CDR3 DNA: TGTGCCAGCAGGCCCCGGACAGGGGTAAATTCACCC.

As for this clone: The read halts 3 residues ahead of the CDR3 end, with the missing end drawn from the germline J gene. The V call is TRBV5-6, the J call TRBJ1-2; TRBD1 aligns across 8 bases. The germline V gene encodes CDR1 SGHDT and CDR2 YYEEEE. This CDR3 region has 15 residues. Trimming cost V 4 bases and J 5 bases; bases outside gene matches: 10. The CDR3: CASSRRGQETYGYTF. The covered CDR3 bases are TGTGCCAGCAGCCGTAGGGGACAGGAGACTTATGGC.

For this clone: With the read ending 3 residues before the CDR3 end, the germline J gene is used to fill in that end. The chain uses TRBV5-6 and TRBJ2-1, with 9 bases identical to TRBD2. Germline V lookup: CDR1 SGHDT, CDR2 YYEEEE. The CDR3 totals 15 residues. J lost 3 bases, V lost 0 bases, and 1 base had no gene match. CDR3 bases read: TGTGCCAGCAGCTTGGGACTAGCGGACTACAATGAG. Translating it yields CASSLGLADYNE. The whole CDR3 is CASSLGLADYNEQFF.